These T cell receptor beta chains were read from a single sample in a study of neurological immune-mediated disorders. TCRdb independently ran MiXCR on the 5' RACE reads; one entry per CDR3 protein. The data contain 71,000 or so distinct CDR3 sequences, approximately 14% of them singletons. The material sequenced was PBMCs. The source is a female donor with HTLV-1-associated myelopathy (HAM/TSP). Both conserved end residues are part of each CDR3. Each record gives: J gene, D gene, clone size, V gene, CDR3 DNA, CDR3 protein. The D gene is left open where the match is weak. Part of the rows lack a size; the others show once, few, many or a class for expanded clones.

TRBJ2-2,NA,many,TRBV5-1,TGCGCCAGCAGCTCCCCAGGCGGCACCGGGGAGCTGTTTTTT,CASSSPGGTGELFF
TRBJ1-1,NA,many,TRBV5-1,TGCGCCAGCAGCTTGTGGGGGGTGAACACTGAAGCTTTCTTT,CASSLWGVNTEAFF
TRBJ2-7,TRBD2,few,TRBV20-1,TGCAGTGCTAGTCGGCGGCAGGCGGGGGGGCGCGAGCAGTACTTC,CSASRRQAGGREQYF
TRBJ2-7,NA,NA,TRBV28,TGTGCCAGCAGTTTAGGACTCCGCTCCTACGAGCAGTACTTC,CASSLGLRSYEQYF
TRBJ2-1,TRBD2,many,TRBV7-2,TGTGCCAGCAGCTTGGGAGGGCCGAGCTCCTACAATGAGCAGTTCTTC,CASSLGGPSSYNEQFF
TRBJ2-1,NA,many,TRBV24-1,TGTGCCACCAGTGATTCTGGAGGTTCCTACAATGAGCAGTTCTTC,CATSDSGGSYNEQFF
TRBJ2-7,NA,many,TRBV4-1,TGCGCCAGCAGCCTATCTAGCGCTATCTCCTACGAGCAGTACTTC,CASSLSSAISYEQYF
TRBJ2-7,TRBD1,many,TRBV20-1,TGCAGTGCTAGGACAGGGTACGAGCAGTACTTC,CSARTGYEQYF
TRBJ2-1,NA,many,TRBV5-1,TGCGCCAGCAGCTTTGAGGGGGACAAACTCAATGAGCAGTTCTTC,CASSFEGDKLNEQFF
TRBJ1-1,NA,many,TRBV12-3/TRBV12-4,TGTGCCAGCAATCGACAGGTGAACACTGAAGCTTTCTTT,CASNRQVNTEAFF
TRBJ2-2,NA,many,TRBV5-1,TGCGCCAGCAGCTTGGTGGGGGGACCGAACACCGGGGAGCTGTTTTTT,CASSLVGGPNTGELFF
TRBJ2-7,TRBD1,few,TRBV10-3,TGTGCCGCCCGGGGGGGACAGGGGGCCTACGAGCAGTACTTC,CAARGGQGAYEQYF
TRBJ2-6,TRBD2,many,TRBV28,TGTGCCAGCAGTCCAGGGACTAGCGGCCAGCGTGGGGCCAACGTCCTGACTTTC,CASSPGTSGQRGANVLTF
TRBJ2-3,TRBD1,many,TRBV14,TGTGCCAGCAGCCAAGATGTCTGGACAGGGGCAGATACGCAGTATTTT,CASSQDVWTGADTQYF
TRBJ2-3,NA,many,TRBV4-1,TGCGCCAGCAGCCCCTTAGCGGAATCCACAGATACGCAGTATTTT,CASSPLAESTDTQYF
TRBJ2-5,TRBD2,many,TRBV7-8,TGTGCCAGCAGCTTAGCAGGAGTAGCGGGGGACCAAGAGACCCAGTACTTC,CASSLAGVAGDQETQYF
TRBJ2-2,NA,few,TRBV11-2,TGTGCCAGCAGCCCCTGGACAGACACCGGGGAGCTGTTTTTT,CASSPWTDTGELFF
TRBJ2-6,NA,few,TRBV12-3/TRBV12-4,TGTGCCAGCACCGCCCAACGGGCTGGGGCCAACGTCCTGACTTTC,CASTAQRAGANVLTF
TRBJ2-7,NA,NA,TRBV5-6,TGTGCCAGCAGCGCTTTGGGGGGCGATCAGTACTTC,CASSALGGDQYF
TRBJ1-1,NA,few,TRBV9,TGTGCCAGCAGCGGGTGGGACGACATGGAGGCTTTCTTT,CASSGWDDMEAFF
TRBJ1-4,NA,once,TRBV27,TGTGCCAGCAGCCGTGCAACAAATGAAAGACTGTTTTTT,CASSRATNERLFF
TRBJ2-1,TRBD2,NA,TRBV5-1,TGCGCCAGCAGCTTGACATTAGGACTAGCGGGGGCTTACGATTACAATGAGCAGTTCTTC,CASSLTLGLAGAYDYNEQFF
TRBJ1-1,NA,many,TRBV5-1,TGCGCCAGCAGCTTCGAGACGGAAGCTTTCTTT,CASSFETEAFF
TRBJ2-3,NA,many,TRBV5-1,TGCGCCAGCAGCTTCCGGGACGGACGCACAGATACGCAGTATTTT,CASSFRDGRTDTQYF
TRBJ2-3,NA,few,TRBV5-1,TGCGCCAGCAGCTTTCCGTCTGACACAGATACGCAGTATTTT,CASSFPSDTDTQYF
TRBJ2-1,NA,many,TRBV5-1,TGCGCCAGCAGCTTGGGGGACCCTCACTACAATGAGCAGTTCTTC,CASSLGDPHYNEQFF
TRBJ2-7,NA,NA,TRBV7-3,TGTGCCAGCAGGCCCAGCTACGAGCAGTACTTC,CASRPSYEQYF
TRBJ2-7,TRBD2,many,TRBV11-2,TGTGCCAGCAGCCCTAGTACTAGCGGAAAGCAGTACTTC,CASSPSTSGKQYF
TRBJ2-3,NA,many,TRBV4-2,TGTGCCAGCAGCCAAGAGGGGGCTAGCCGGAACACAGATACGCAGTATTTT,CASSQEGASRNTDTQYF
TRBJ2-1,NA,many,TRBV7-9,TGTGCCAGCAGCCAACACCACAACCTCTACAATGAGCAGTTCTTC,CASSQHHNLYNEQFF
TRBJ2-7,TRBD1,many,TRBV5-1,TGCGCCAGCAGGACGGGACAGGAGAACGAGCAGTACTTC,CASRTGQENEQYF
TRBJ2-7,NA,many,TRBV20-1,TGCAGTGCTAGAGATCTAGGATACTCCTACGAGCAGTACTTC,CSARDLGYSYEQYF
TRBJ2-5,NA,many,TRBV6-1,TGTGCCAGCAGTCCCGACCTGTCGACCCAGTACTTC,CASSPDLSTQYF
TRBJ1-4,NA,few,TRBV7-2,TGTGCCAGCAGCTTGGTGGAGGTCGGGGCGGCTAATGAAAAACTGTTTTTT,CASSLVEVGAANEKLFF
TRBJ1-5,NA,many,TRBV28,TGTGCCAGCAGACCCGGAGGGTACAATCAGCCCCAGCATTTT,CASRPGGYNQPQHF
TRBJ1-2,TRBD1,many,TRBV5-8,TGTGCCAGCAGCGTGGACAGGGCCGGTGGCTACACCTTC,CASSVDRAGGYTF
TRBJ1-1,NA,many,TRBV12-3/TRBV12-4,TGTGCCAGCAGCCCTTTGAACACTGAAGCTTTCTTT,CASSPLNTEAFF
TRBJ1-6,TRBD1,many,TRBV27,TGTGCCAGCAGTTTTGATGGGGTTGGCAGGGGGAAAAAAAATTCACCCCTCCACTTT,CASSFDGVGRGKKNSPLHF
TRBJ2-1,NA,NA,TRBV7-2,TGTACCAACAGCTTAGCGCGGGCAAATGAGCAGTTCTTC,CTNSLARANEQFF
TRBJ1-3,NA,many,TRBV5-1,TGCGCCAGCAGCTTGGAAGTATCTACGGCTGGAAACACCATATATTTT,CASSLEVSTAGNTIYF
TRBJ2-1,TRBD2,many,TRBV10-2,TGCGCCAGCAGTGGATCGGCGGGGGGTTACAATGAGCAGTTCTTC,CASSGSAGGYNEQFF
TRBJ2-1,TRBD2,many,TRBV5-1,TGCGCCAGCAGCTTGGTAGGAGGCGGGGGGGGGACTGAGCAGTTCTTC,CASSLVGGGGGTEQFF
TRBJ2-7,TRBD1,many,TRBV3-1,TGTGCCAGCAGCCAAGAGTGGACAGGTCAAAACGAGCAGTACTTC,CASSQEWTGQNEQYF
TRBJ2-6,NA,NA,TRBV5-1,TGCGCCAGCAGCTGGAGGTCGGCCTCTGGGGCCAACGTCCTGACTTTC,CASSWRSASGANVLTF
TRBJ1-2,NA,many,TRBV12-3/TRBV12-4,TGTGCCAGCAGCCTTAAAGCGTCAGGGGACTATGGCTACACCTTC,CASSLKASGDYGYTF
TRBJ2-1,NA,many,TRBV20-1,TGCAGTGCTAGGACACCAAACCTTCTCATGGAGCAGTTCTTC,CSARTPNLLMEQFF
TRBJ2-3,TRBD1,many,TRBV5-1,TGCGCCAGCAGCGGGGGACAGACGTTCACAGATACGCAGTATTTT,CASSGGQTFTDTQYF
TRBJ2-3,NA,many,TRBV12-3/TRBV12-4,TGTGCCAGCAGTTTTGGGGGGCCGAACACAGATACGCAGTATTTT,CASSFGGPNTDTQYF
TRBJ1-2,TRBD1,many,TRBV12-3/TRBV12-4,TGTGCCAGCAGTTCTCCTGGGACAGGCCAGGGCTACACCTTC,CASSSPGTGQGYTF
TRBJ2-1,NA,many,TRBV27,TGTGCCAGCAGTCCGAAAATTAATGAGCAGTTCTTC,CASSPKINEQFF
TRBJ2-2,NA,many,TRBV21-1,TGTGCCAGCAGCAAAGACACAGAGGCAGTTCCCGGGGAGCTGTTTTTT,CASSKDTEAVPGELFF
TRBJ2-2,NA,many,TRBV12-3/TRBV12-4,TGTGCCAGCACCCCAAGCCCCGGGGAGCTGTTTTTT,CASTPSPGELFF
TRBJ2-7,NA,NA,TRBV28,TGTGCCAGCAGTCCTCCAAGGAGTTCCTCCTACGAGCAGTACTTC,CASSPPRSSSYEQYF
TRBJ2-7,NA,many,TRBV6-1,TGTGCCAGCCGACAGAACTACGAGCAGTACTTC,CASRQNYEQYF